This T cell receptor beta chain was observed in a study of blood T cell repertoires in COVID-19. Overall study context: Collection of acute and convalescent COVID-19 samples took place in the United States, Italy and Spain. PBMCs, B-cell-depleted T cells, or T cells were the source of the cDNA or gDNA that made up the material.

The CDR3 consists of 13 residues. V lost 4 bases and J lost 4, with 7 bases in between. The germline CDR1 and CDR2 sequences are MNHNS and SASEGT. Study processing details: The assay estimated nucleated cells by amplifying reference gene primers. Profiling relied on immunoSEQ multiplex PCR, and the TCRdb table lists in-frame clones only, not all of them. V, J and clone size reflect that table, while D and trimming were determined from the DNA. The table lists about 300,000 clones, 80% to 90% of them singletons. This chain joins TRBV6-1 and TRBJ2-2; D gene unclear. Input material: peripheral blood. This TCR was recovered from a woman in her 50s who had recovered from COVID-19. The CDR3 DNA reads as TGTGCCAGCAGTGGAGCCGTCACCGGGGAGCTGTTTTTT. Residues: CASSGAVTGELFF.